This T cell receptor (beta chain) was observed in a study of vaccination effects on CD4 cells after COVID-19. The CDR3 runs 13 residues. V gave up 7 bases and J gave up 3 bases, with 13 bases separating them. From germline, CDR1 is MDHEN and CDR2 SYDVKM. Clones were sequenced by immunoSEQ multiplex PCR, and TCRdb holds only the in-frame ones, with some missing. The data show around 20,000 clones, less than 85% seen once. This clone was found once. Its antigen is currently unknown. Antigen-specific CD4+ T cell clonotypes were called by their expansion after viral peptide-pool culture in ViraFEST. Cultured cells yielded isolated CD4+ T cells after 10 days.

The sample was CD4+ T cells from PBMCs cultured with HCoV-229E spike peptides, taken before COVID-19 vaccination. The receptor comes from a human donor who received a COVID-19 vaccine. This rearrangement joins TRBV28 to TRBJ2-7; D possibly matches TRBD1 or TRBD2 (5 bases each). The CDR3 nucleotides read TGTGCCAGCAATCATGGGGACCTCTACGAGCAGTACTTC. Translation: CASNHGDLYEQYF.